This T cell receptor beta chain was sequenced during a study of monozygotic twins with inflammatory bowel disease. Germline V gives CDR1 KGHSH, CDR2 LQKENI. The length of the CDR3 is 13 residues. TCRdb reworked the 5' RACE reads into one entry per CDR3 protein, no DNA. This specimen shows around 200,000 distinct CDR3 sequences; the ten leading clones hold 1.6%. The specimen was blood. This clonotype was sampled from a human donor with ulcerative colitis or Crohn's disease, or a healthy co-twin of an affected twin (not recorded which). This chain uses TRBV18 with TRBJ1-2; TCRdb's D call, TRBD1, is unchecked because there is no DNA. The CDR3 loop reads CASSPGQGDGYTF. The full variable domain, rest sourced from reference TRBV18 and TRBJ1-2, is NAGVMQNPRHLVRRRGQEARLRCSPMKGHSHVYWYRQLPEEGLKFMVYLQKENIIDESGMPKERFSAEFPKEGPSILRIQQVVRGDSAAYFCASSPGQGDGYTFGSGTRLTVV.